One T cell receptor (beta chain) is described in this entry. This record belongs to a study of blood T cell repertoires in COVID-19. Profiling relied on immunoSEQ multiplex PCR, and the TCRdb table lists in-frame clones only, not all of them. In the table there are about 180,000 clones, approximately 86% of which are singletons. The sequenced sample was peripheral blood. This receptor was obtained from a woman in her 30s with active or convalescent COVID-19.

The CDR3 DNA reads TGCGCCAGCAGTGAGTCGCCGACAGGGGCGGACACTGAAGCTTTCTTT. Translation: CASSESPTGADTEAFF. The chain employs TRBV10-1 and TRBJ1-1; 8 bases agree with TRBD1. Germline assignment: CDR1 WNHNN and CDR2 SYGVQD (reference sequence). The CDR3 totals 16 residues. Trimming cost V 0 bases and J 3 bases; bases outside gene matches: 6.